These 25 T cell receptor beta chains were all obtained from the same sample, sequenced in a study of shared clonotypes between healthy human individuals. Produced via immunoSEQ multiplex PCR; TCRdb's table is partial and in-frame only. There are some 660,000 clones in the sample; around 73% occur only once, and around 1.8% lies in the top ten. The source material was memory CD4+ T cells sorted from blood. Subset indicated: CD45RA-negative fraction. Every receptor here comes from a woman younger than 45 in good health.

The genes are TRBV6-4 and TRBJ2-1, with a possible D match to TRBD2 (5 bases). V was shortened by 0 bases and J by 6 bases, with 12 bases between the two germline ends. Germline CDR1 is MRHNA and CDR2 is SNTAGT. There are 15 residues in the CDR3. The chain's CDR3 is CASSDSDLTSNEQFF. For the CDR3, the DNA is TGTGCCAGCAGTGACTCGGACTTAACGAGCAATGAGCAGTTCTTC.

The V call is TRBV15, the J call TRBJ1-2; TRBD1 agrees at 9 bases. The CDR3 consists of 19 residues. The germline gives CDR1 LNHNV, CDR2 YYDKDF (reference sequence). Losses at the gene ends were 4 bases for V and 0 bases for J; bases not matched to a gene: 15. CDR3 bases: TGTGCCACCAGCATCAGTCTCCGGGACAGGGTCTGGCCTAACTATGGCTACACCTTC. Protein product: CATSISLRDRVWPNYGYTF.

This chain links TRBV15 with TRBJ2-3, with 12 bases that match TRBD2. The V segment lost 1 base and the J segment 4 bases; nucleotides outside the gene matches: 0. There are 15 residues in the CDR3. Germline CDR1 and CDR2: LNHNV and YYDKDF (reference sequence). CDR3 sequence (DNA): TGTGCCACCAGCAGAGGACTAGCGGGAGCAGATACGCAGTATTTT. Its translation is CATSRGLAGADTQYF.

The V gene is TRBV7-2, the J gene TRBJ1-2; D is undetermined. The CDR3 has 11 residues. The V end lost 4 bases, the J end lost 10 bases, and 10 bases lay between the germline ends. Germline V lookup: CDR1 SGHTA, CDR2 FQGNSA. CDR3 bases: TGTGCCAGCAGCTCGAGAGTTGTCTACACCTTC. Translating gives CASSSRVVYTF.

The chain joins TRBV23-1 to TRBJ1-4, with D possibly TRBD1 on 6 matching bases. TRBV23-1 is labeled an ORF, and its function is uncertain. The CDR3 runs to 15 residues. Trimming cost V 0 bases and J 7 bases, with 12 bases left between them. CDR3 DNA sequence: TGCGCCAGCAGTCAATCGGGCAGGGGCAGTGAAAAACTGTTTTTT. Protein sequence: CASSQSGRGSEKLFF.

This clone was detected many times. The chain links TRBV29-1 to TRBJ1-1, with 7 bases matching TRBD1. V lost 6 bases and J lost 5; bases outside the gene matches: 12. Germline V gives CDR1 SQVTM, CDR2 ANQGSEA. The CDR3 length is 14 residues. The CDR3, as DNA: TGCAGCGTACATGGGGAGGGGGCGACAACTGAAGCTTTCTTT. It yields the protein CSVHGEGATTEAFF.

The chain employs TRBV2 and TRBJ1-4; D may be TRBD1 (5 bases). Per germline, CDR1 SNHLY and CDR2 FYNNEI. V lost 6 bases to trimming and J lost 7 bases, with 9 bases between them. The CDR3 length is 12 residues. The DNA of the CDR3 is TGTGCCAGCAGGGAGGGGAGTGAAAAACTGTTTTTT. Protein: CASREGSEKLFF.

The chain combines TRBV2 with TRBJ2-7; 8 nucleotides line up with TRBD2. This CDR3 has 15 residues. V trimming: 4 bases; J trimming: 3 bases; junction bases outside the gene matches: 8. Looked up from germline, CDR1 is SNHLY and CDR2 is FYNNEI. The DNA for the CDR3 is TGTGCCAGCAGTGGTTTGTTGAGCGGGAGCTACGAGCAGTACTTC. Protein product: CASSGLLSGSYEQYF.

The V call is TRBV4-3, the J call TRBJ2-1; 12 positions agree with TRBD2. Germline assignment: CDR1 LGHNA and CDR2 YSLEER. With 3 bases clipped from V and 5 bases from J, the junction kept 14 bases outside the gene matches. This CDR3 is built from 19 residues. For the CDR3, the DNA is TGCGCCAGCAGCCACCCAGGGCTAGCGGGAGGGCCGGGGCACAATGAGCAGTTCTTC. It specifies CASSHPGLAGGPGHNEQFF.

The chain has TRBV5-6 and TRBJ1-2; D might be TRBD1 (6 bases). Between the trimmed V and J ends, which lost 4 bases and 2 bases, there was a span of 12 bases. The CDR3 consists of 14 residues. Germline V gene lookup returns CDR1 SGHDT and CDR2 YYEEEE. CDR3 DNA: TGTGCCAGCAGCACCTCGGACAGCAACTATGGCTACACCTTC. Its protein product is CASSTSDSNYGYTF.

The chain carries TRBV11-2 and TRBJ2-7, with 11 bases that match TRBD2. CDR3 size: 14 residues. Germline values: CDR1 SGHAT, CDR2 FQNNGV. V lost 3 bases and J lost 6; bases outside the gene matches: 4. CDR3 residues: CASSFSLAGGEQYF. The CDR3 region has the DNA TGTGCCAGCAGCTTTAGCCTAGCGGGAGGCGAGCAGTACTTC.

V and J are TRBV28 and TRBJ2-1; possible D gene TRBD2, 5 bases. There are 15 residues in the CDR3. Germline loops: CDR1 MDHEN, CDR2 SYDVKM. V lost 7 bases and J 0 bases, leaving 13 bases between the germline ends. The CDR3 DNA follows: TGTGCCAGCATCAACCCGGGGAGCTCCTACAATGAGCAGTTCTTC. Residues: CASINPGSSYNEQFF.

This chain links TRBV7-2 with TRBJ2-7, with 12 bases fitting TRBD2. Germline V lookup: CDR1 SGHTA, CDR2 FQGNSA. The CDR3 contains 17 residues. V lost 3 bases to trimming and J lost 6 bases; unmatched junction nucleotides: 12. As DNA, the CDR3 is TGTGCCAGCAGCTTGCCCACCTCTAGCGGGAGGGGAGGCGAGCAGTACTTC. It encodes CASSLPTSSGRGGEQYF.

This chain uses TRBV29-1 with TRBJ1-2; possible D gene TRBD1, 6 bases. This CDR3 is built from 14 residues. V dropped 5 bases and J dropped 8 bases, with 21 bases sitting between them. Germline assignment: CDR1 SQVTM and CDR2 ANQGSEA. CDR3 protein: CSVFVRQGRNGYTF. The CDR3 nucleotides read TGCAGCGTTTTTGTCAGGCAGGGGCGTAACGGCTACACCTTC.

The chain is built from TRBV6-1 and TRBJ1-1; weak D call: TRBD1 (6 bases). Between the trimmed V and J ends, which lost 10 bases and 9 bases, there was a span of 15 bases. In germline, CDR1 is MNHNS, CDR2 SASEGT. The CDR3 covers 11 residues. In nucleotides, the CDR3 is TGTGCCACCGGGGGCAGGGCCAAAGCTTTCTTT. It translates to CATGGRAKAFF.

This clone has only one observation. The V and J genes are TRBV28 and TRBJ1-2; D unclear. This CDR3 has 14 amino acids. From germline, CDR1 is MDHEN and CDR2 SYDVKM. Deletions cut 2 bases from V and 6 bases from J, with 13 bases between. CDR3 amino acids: CASSLLPAYNGYTF. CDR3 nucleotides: TGTGCCAGCAGTTTACTTCCCGCCTATAATGGCTACACCTTC.

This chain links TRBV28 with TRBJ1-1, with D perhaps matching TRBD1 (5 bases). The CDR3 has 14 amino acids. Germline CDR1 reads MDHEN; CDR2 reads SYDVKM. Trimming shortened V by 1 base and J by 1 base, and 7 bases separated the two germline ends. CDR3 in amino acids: CASSLLGGNTEAFF. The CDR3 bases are TGTGCCAGCAGTTTATTGGGGGGGAACACTGAAGCTTTCTTT.

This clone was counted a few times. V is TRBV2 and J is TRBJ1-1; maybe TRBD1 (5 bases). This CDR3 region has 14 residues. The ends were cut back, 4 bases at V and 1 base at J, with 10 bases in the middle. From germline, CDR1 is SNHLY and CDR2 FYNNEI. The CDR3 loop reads CASSAHRTNTEAFF. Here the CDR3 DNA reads TGTGCCAGCAGTGCGCACAGGACGAACACTGAAGCTTTCTTT.

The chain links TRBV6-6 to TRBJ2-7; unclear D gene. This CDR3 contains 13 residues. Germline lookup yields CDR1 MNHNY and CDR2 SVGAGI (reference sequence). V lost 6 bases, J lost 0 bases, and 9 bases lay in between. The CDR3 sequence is CASSPYSSYEQYF. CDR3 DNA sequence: TGTGCCAGCAGCCCATATAGCTCCTACGAGCAGTACTTC.

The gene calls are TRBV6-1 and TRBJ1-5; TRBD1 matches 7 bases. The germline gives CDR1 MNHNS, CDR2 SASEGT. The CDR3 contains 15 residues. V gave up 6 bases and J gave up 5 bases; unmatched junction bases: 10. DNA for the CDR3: TGTGCCAGCAGCCGCACAGGGGACCTTTATCAGCCCCAGCATTTT. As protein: CASSRTGDLYQPQHF.

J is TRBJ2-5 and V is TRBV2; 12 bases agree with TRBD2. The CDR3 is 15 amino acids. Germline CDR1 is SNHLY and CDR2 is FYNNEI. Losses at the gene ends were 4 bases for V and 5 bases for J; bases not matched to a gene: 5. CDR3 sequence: CASSGTSGTKETQYF. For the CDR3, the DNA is TGTGCCAGCAGTGGGACTAGCGGGACGAAGGAGACCCAGTACTTC. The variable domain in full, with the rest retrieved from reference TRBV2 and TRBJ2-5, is EPEVTQTPSHQVTQMGQEVILRCVPISNHLYFYWYRQILGQKVEFLVSFYNNEISEKSEIFDDQFSVERPDGSNFTLKIRSTKLEDSAMYFCASSGTSGTKETQYFGPGTRLLVL.

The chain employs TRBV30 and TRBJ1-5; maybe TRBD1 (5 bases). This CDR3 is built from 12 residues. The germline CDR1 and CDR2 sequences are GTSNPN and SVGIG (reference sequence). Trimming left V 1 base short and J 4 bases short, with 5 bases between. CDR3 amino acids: CAWSEGNQPQHF. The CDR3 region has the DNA TGTGCCTGGAGTGAGGGGAATCAGCCCCAGCATTTT.

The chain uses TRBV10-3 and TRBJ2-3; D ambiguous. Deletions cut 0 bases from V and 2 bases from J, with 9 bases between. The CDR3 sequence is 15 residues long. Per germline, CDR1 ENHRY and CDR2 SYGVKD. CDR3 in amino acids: CAISESVGHTDTQYF. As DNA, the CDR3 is TGTGCCATCAGTGAGTCGGTTGGCCACACAGATACGCAGTATTTT.

The CDR3 loop is CASRSTGSNDIQYF. CDR3 nucleotides: TGTGCCAGCCGCTCGACAGGGTCGAACGACATTCAGTACTTC. This chain uses TRBV6-5 with TRBJ2-4; 7 positions match TRBD1. V gave up 8 bases and J gave up 8 bases; unmatched junction bases: 12. Germline V gives CDR1 MNHEY, CDR2 SVGAGI. CDR3 length: 14 residues.

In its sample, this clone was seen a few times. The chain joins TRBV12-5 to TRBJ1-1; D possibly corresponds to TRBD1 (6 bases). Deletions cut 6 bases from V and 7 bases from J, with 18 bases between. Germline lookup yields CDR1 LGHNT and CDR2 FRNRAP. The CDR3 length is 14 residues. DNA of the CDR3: TGTGCTAGTGGAAGTAGTAACAAGGGGGATGAAGCTTTCTTT. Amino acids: CASGSSNKGDEAFF.